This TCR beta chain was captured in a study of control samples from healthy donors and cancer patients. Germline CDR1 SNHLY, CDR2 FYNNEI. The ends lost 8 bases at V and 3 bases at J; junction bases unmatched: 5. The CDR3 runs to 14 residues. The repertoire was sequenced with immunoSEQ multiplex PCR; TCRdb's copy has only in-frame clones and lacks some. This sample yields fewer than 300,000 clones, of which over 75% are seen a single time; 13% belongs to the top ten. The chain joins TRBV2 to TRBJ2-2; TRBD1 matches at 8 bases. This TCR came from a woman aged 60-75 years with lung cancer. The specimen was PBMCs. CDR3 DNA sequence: TGTGCCAGCGCCGGGACAGGATACACCGGGGAGCTGTTTTTT. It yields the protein CASAGTGYTGELFF.